This entry concerns a single T cell receptor (beta chain). Its target antigen remains unknown. Base qualities are not provided; no much larger clone lies one nucleotide away. This sample was included in a study of blood T cells in healthy people across ages (dated by TCRdb to the mid-2010s). Notes on the research overall: Template switching captured roughly one uniquely barcoded TCR beta cDNA molecule per two T cells in model experiments. To track age-related changes in TCR beta repertoire diversity, the study relied on deep sequencing normalized with unique cDNA molecular identifiers. The donors were split into four age groups: young (average around 16 years), middle-aged (roughly 42), aged (over 55) and long-lived (approximately 89). To avoid experimental bias, donors of different ages were distributed randomly across sequencing lanes. For two donors (one aged 18 to 30 and one aged 80 or older), the study analyzed two additional independent replicas of 1 million unique cDNA reads from the same blood draw.

Measured from the cysteine to the phenylalanine, the CDR3 is 15 residues long. CDR3 DNA is the only sequence kept; it has 45 bases, read in frame from the first base. The CDR1 and CDR2 encoded by the germline V gene (reference sequence) are SGHNT and YYREEE. V is reduced by 4 bases and J by 5 bases, leaving a spacing of 16 bases between them. The library was obtained by 5' RACE. Sequencing relied on an Illumina HiSeq 2500. A second roughly 6 to 12 cycle PCR used a sample-barcoded 5' primer and a J-beta primer mix. Each TCR beta cDNA molecule received a unique molecular identifier from a template-switch 5' adaptor carrying 12 random nucleotides. Each sample yielded at least 2.5 million CDR3-containing paired-end reads. The Mint cDNA synthesis kit, primed by a TRBC-specific oligonucleotide, was used to synthesize first-strand cDNA from all RNA. After uracil-DNA glycosylase treatment, a first 18-cycle PCR used universal primers M1SS and BC2_uni_R on all cDNA. The authors' pipeline ran thus. Each sample was normalized by randomly selecting 1 million high-quality reads, each carrying a distinct molecular identifier. Instead of being binned into consensus sequences, reads that shared molecular identifiers were thrown out. CDR3 identification, clonotype clustering and error correction used MiTCR with a Q25 quality threshold and the strictest error-elimination algorithm. A nonparametric unseen species model with Euler transformation was used to estimate a lower bound on total TCR beta diversity. Starting from the raw public reads, TCRdb applied fastp trimming at Q25, assembled clones with MiXCR and retained in-frame beta chains. CDR3 protein duplicates are merged, each entry listing the most common genes and DNA. TCRdb assigned the V and J calls; the authors' analysis was not used. Counted in this sample were 1.6 million or so distinct CDR3 sequences; 30% to 35% of them appeared once. The ten largest account for over 9% of the sample.

Donors were about 36 systemically healthy Caucasian individuals from Russia aged roughly 6 to 95 years. Each donor gave approximately 10 milliliters of peripheral blood, collected into EDTA-treated Vacutainer tubes. PBMCs were isolated by Ficoll-Paque density-gradient centrifugation, with at least 6.5 million obtained per sample. Trizol reagent was used to extract total RNA from the PBMCs, yielding at least 6 micrograms per sample. Naive CD45RAhigh/CD27high T cell percentages were measured by flow cytometry on a PBMC aliquot from every donor. Findings and caveats that apply to the study as a whole: Compared with the aged group, the long-lived group had more naive CD4+ T cells, fewer expanded clones and increased TCR diversity, a pattern suggesting age selection. Observed TCR beta diversity per million T cells fell roughly linearly with age, and a significant reduction was already apparent by age approximately 41. The percentage of naive T cells measured by flow cytometry correlated strongly with observed TCR beta diversity. Bulk unsorted PBMC profiling prevented conclusive comparison of naive and antigen-experienced compartments. Total diversity estimates from one million sequenced T cells were considered lower bounds and underestimates. Because donor CMV infection status was unknown, age-related changes in expanded clonotypes were potentially confounded.

This clonotype was sampled from a woman between 25 and 40 years old in good health. The sample taken for sequencing was blood. The chain joins TRBV5-4 to TRBJ2-1; the D segment could be TRBD2, given 5 matching bases. At the DNA level, the sequence is TGTGCCAGCAGCACTAGGCCTGCGGACCACAATGAGCAGTTCTTC. This gives the protein CASSTRPADHNEQFF.